The 29 T cell receptor beta chains below were found in one sample sequenced in a study of T cell responses to AZD1222 COVID-19 vaccine. TCRdb keeps only in-frame clones here, not all; method: immunoSEQ multiplex PCR. This table has 140,000 or so clones, 85% to 95% appearing once. The sample in question was peripheral blood, obtained after recovery from COVID-19. These receptors were collected from an adult who had recovered from COVID-19.

This chain connects TRBV30 to TRBJ1-2, with D maybe TRBD1 (5 bases). Per the germline V gene, CDR1 is GTSNPN and CDR2 is SVGIG (reference sequence). The length of the CDR3 is 14 residues. V shed 3 bases and J shed 3 bases, with 14 bases lying between them. The CDR3 DNA reads as TGTGCCTGGAGAAGACAGTTGGGGCACTATGGCTACACCTTC. Its translation is CAWRRQLGHYGYTF. Variable domain in full (rest from reference TRBV30 and TRBJ1-2): SQTIHQWPATLVQPVGSPLSLECTVEGTSNPNLYWYRQAAGRGLQLLFYSVGIGQISSEVPQNLSASRPQDRQFILSSKKLLLSDSGFYLCAWRRQLGHYGYTFGSGTRLTVV.

This chain joins TRBV18 and TRBJ2-1, with 7 bases matching TRBD2. Germline loops: CDR1 KGHSH, CDR2 LQKENI. The CDR3 runs to 17 residues. J lost 9 bases, V lost 1 base, and 15 bases had no gene match. For the CDR3, the DNA is TGTGCCAGCTCACCACTCATGCAGGGAAGCGGGGTCGGTGAGCAGTTCTTC. This gives the protein CASSPLMQGSGVGEQFF.

The chain joins TRBV3-1 (or the pseudogene TRBV3-2) to TRBJ2-2; either TRBD1 or TRBD2 may fit D (5 bases each). Trimming took 1 base from V and 0 from J, leaving 9 bases between them. The CDR3 has 16 residues. Germline V gene lookup returns CDR1 LGHDT and CDR2 YNNKEL (reference sequence). The CDR3 here is CASSQGGFANTGELFF. The CDR3 DNA is TGTGCCAGCAGCCAAGGGGGGTTCGCGAACACCGGGGAGCTGTTTTTT.

The V call is TRBV27, the J call TRBJ1-5, with 7 nucleotides matching TRBD1. The CDR3 loop spans 16 amino acids. J was trimmed by 7 bases and V by 5 bases; bases with no gene match: 14. Germline assignment: CDR1 MNHEY and CDR2 SMNVEV (reference sequence). CDR3 protein: CASSPYRGMEKQPQHF. DNA for the CDR3: TGTGCCAGCAGTCCCTACAGGGGAATGGAAAAGCAGCCCCAGCATTTT.

This sequence joins TRBV5-1 and TRBJ2-5, with D perhaps matching TRBD1 (7 bases). V lost 4 bases and J lost 3, with 16 bases in between. CDR3 length equals 15 residues. Germline V gene lookup returns CDR1 SGHRS and CDR2 YFSETQ. The CDR3 protein is CASSQGGRGEETQYF. The CDR3 bases are TGCGCCAGCAGCCAGGGGGGCCGAGGTGAAGAGACCCAGTACTTC.

This clone was recorded only once. The J gene is TRBJ2-3, the V gene TRBV27; no definite D call. Germline CDR1 reads MNHEY; CDR2 reads SMNVEV (reference sequence). V lost 2 bases to trimming and J lost 6 bases, with 9 bases between them. The CDR3 runs to 13 residues. CDR3 sequence reads: CASSLPEGDTQYF. As DNA, the CDR3 is TGTGCCAGCAGTTTACCCGAAGGGGATACGCAGTATTTT.

V gene TRBV5-4 combines with J gene TRBJ1-6; D may be TRBD1 (6 bases). The CDR3 runs 20 residues. V lost 3 bases, J lost 0 bases, and 22 bases lay in between. CDR1 is SGHNT, CDR2 YYREEE, per germline (reference sequence). The CDR3 DNA reads TGTGCCAGCAGCTACCGGTACGGGGGGCGCGGAAGCTCCTATAATTCACCCCTCCACTTT. Translated, it gives CASSYRYGGRGSSYNSPLHF.

The chain joins TRBV4-1 to TRBJ1-1; 8 bases fit TRBD1. Germline CDR1 MGHRA, CDR2 YSYEKL. This CDR3 region has 17 residues. J was trimmed by 11 bases and V by 4 bases; bases with no gene match: 21. The CDR3 DNA sequence: TGCGCCAGCAGCCGCCCTGGGGCGACAGGGGCCCCGGTGCCCGCTTTCTTT. The encoded protein is CASSRPGATGAPVPAFF.

Regarding this clone: The identical CDR3 is also encoded by other nucleotide sequences in the sample. The chain links TRBV5-4 to TRBJ1-1; no clear D gene. The V end lost 0 bases, the J end lost 4 bases, and 7 bases lay between the germline ends. CDR3 length equals 13 residues. Per germline, CDR1 SGHNT and CDR2 YYREEE (reference sequence). Here the CDR3 reads CASSLAGSTEAFF. CDR3 bases: TGTGCCAGCAGCTTGGCGGGGAGCACTGAAGCTTTCTTT.

V usage is TRBV5-1 and J usage is TRBJ1-2; 8 nucleotides match TRBD1. Per the germline V gene, CDR1 is SGHRS and CDR2 is YFSETQ. Losses at the gene ends were 4 bases for V and 12 bases for J; bases not matched to a gene: 8. CDR3 length: 12 amino acids. CDR3 loop: CASSIGQGADTF. The CDR3 DNA is TGCGCCAGCAGCATCGGACAGGGTGCGGACACCTTC.

The chain carries TRBV5-1 and TRBJ2-5; maybe TRBD2 (5 bases). The CDR3 has 15 residues. V was cut by 2 bases and J by 4 bases, with 15 bases left in between. Germline values: CDR1 SGHRS, CDR2 YFSETQ. The DNA of the CDR3 is TGCGCCAGCAGCTTACGAGGGAACGATGGAGAGACCCAGTACTTC. Amino acids: CASSLRGNDGETQYF.

The rearrangement joins TRBV5-8 to TRBJ2-2, with 10 positions matching TRBD2. V dropped 2 bases and J dropped 6; count of bases not matched to a gene: 16. The germline V gene has CDR1 SGHTS and CDR2 YDEGEE. This CDR3 is built from 19 residues. As DNA, the CDR3 is TGTGCCAGCAGCTTTAGTCGAACTAGCGGGATCCCTAGTTCCGGGGAGCTGTTTTTT. Protein sequence: CASSFSRTSGIPSSGELFF.

The V call is TRBV7-9, the J call TRBJ2-2; a possible D gene is TRBD2 (6 bases). The V end lost 5 bases, the J end lost 3 bases, and 13 bases lay between the germline ends. There are 15 residues in the CDR3. Germline CDR1 and CDR2: SEHNR and FQNEAQ (reference sequence). The CDR3 loop is CASSAGSHYTGELFF. In DNA form, the CDR3 reads TGTGCCAGCAGCGCCGGGAGCCACTACACCGGGGAGCTGTTTTTT. The whole variable domain, remainder taken from reference TRBV7-9 and TRBJ2-2, is DTGVSQNPRHKITKRGQNVTFRCDPISEHNRLYWYRQTLGQGPEFLTYFQNEAQLEKSRLLSDRFSAERPKGSFSTLEIQRTEQGDSAMYLCASSAGSHYTGELFFGEGSRLTVL.

This chain uses TRBV11-3 with TRBJ2-1; a possible D gene is TRBD2 (5 bases). The CDR3 consists of 13 residues. Germline V gene sequence: CDR1 SGHNT, CDR2 YENEEA. Trimming removed 5 bases at V and 9 bases at J, with 14 bases between. This chain's CDR3 is CASSRGSDGEQFF. CDR3 sequence (DNA): TGTGCCAGCAGCCGCGGGTCTGACGGTGAGCAGTTCTTC.

The chain carries TRBV5-1 and TRBJ1-2; 7 nucleotides align to TRBD1. The CDR3 runs to 14 residues. V shed 0 bases, J shed 8 bases, and the junction held 7 bases outside the gene matches. Germline V gene lookup returns CDR1 SGHRS and CDR2 YFSETQ. CDR3 bases: TGCGCCAGCAGCTTGGGAGGGGGCGCAGAGGGCTACACCTTC. As protein: CASSLGGGAEGYTF.

The chain joins TRBV18 to TRBJ2-1, with D possibly called TRBD1 or TRBD2 (5 bases each). This CDR3 contains 15 residues. CDR1 is KGHSH and CDR2 is LQKENI in the germline V gene. V shed 4 bases and J shed 8 bases, with 18 bases lying between them. CDR3 region: CASSHEARPGHEQFF. The CDR3 DNA sequence: TGTGCCAGCTCACATGAGGCGAGGCCGGGGCATGAGCAGTTCTTC.

This chain links TRBV28 with TRBJ1-4; possible D gene TRBD1, 6 bases. This CDR3 region has 15 residues. The V and J ends lost 6 bases and 1 base respectively, with 12 bases between them. Germline-derived CDR1 and CDR2 are MDHEN and SYDVKM. The CDR3 loop reads CASRTGAVTNEKLFF. The DNA for the CDR3 is TGTGCCAGCAGGACGGGGGCAGTAACTAATGAAAAACTGTTTTTT.

The chain employs TRBV4-1 and TRBJ2-1, with 10 bases that match TRBD2. Losses at the gene ends were 1 base for V and 10 bases for J; bases not matched to a gene: 10. Germline CDR1 is MGHRA and CDR2 is YSYEKL. CDR3 length equals 16 residues. The CDR3 region is CASSQVEAGGVREQFF. The DNA of the CDR3 is TGCGCCAGCAGCCAAGTAGAAGCGGGAGGGGTGAGGGAGCAGTTCTTC.

A single count supports this clone. V gene TRBV10-1 combines with J gene TRBJ2-2, with TRBD2 identical over 10 bases. V shed 6 bases and J 4 bases; nucleotides not matched to a gene: 8. Germline CDR1 WNHNN, CDR2 SYGVQD (reference sequence). The CDR3 is made up of 16 amino acids. CDR3 protein: CASSPSTSGPTGELFF. CDR3 sequence (DNA): TGCGCCAGCAGCCCTTCGACTAGCGGGCCCACCGGGGAGCTGTTTTTT.

The chain combines TRBV7-9 with TRBJ2-7; TRBD1 or TRBD2 may be the D gene (6 bases each). This CDR3 spans 15 amino acids. Trimming took 4 bases from V and 7 from J, leaving 20 bases between them. Germline CDR1 and CDR2: SEHNR and FQNEAQ (reference sequence). The CDR3 sequence: CASSSYREVTREQYF. DNA of the CDR3: TGTGCCAGCAGCTCTTACAGGGAGGTAACTAGGGAGCAGTACTTC.

V and J are TRBV28 and TRBJ2-6, with D possibly TRBD1 on 6 matching bases. Trimming took 5 bases from V and 0 from J, leaving 11 bases between them. Germline V gene sequence: CDR1 MDHEN, CDR2 SYDVKM. This CDR3 region has 16 residues. For the CDR3, the DNA is TGTGCCAGCAGTCCTCCAGGGGCCTCTGGGGCCAACGTCCTGACTTTC. This translates into CASSPPGASGANVLTF.

This clone was found a few times. The rearrangement uses TRBV27 and TRBJ2-3; D may be TRBD1 (6 bases). CDR3 length equals 14 residues. V gave up 8 bases and J gave up 0 bases, with 12 bases separating them. CDR1 and CDR2 from the germline V gene are MNHEY and SMNVEV (reference sequence). The CDR3 spells CASRRGSSTDTQYF. The CDR3 nucleotides are TGTGCCAGCCGTAGGGGGTCGAGCACAGATACGCAGTATTTT.

The rearrangement joins TRBV10-3 to TRBJ2-7; TRBD2 aligns across 8 bases. Unmatched junction bases numbered 16, after V lost 10 bases and J lost 5 bases. CDR3 size: 15 residues. Germline V lookup: CDR1 ENHRY, CDR2 SYGVKD. This CDR3 reads CATSTGSSGSDEQYF. The CDR3 DNA reads as TGTGCCACCTCCACCGGGTCGAGCGGGAGTGACGAGCAGTACTTC.

The chain is built from TRBV6-5 and TRBJ1-1; 9 bases are shared with TRBD1. J gave up 4 bases and V 10 bases, and 10 bases lay outside the gene matches. The CDR3 spans 14 residues. Germline values: CDR1 MNHEY, CDR2 SVGAGI. In DNA, the CDR3 is TGTGCCACGGGGACAGGGTTTTTGGTCACTGAAGCTTTCTTT. This translates into CATGTGFLVTEAFF.

V and J are TRBV7-2 and TRBJ1-1; tentative D call: TRBD1 (6 bases). This CDR3 spans 11 amino acids. Germline-derived CDR1 and CDR2 are SGHTA and FQGNSA. The V gene lost 9 bases and the J gene lost 6 bases, with 11 bases spanning the gap. DNA of the CDR3: TGTGCCAGAGGGGGGATCCCTGAAGCTTTCTTT. It translates to CARGGIPEAFF.

This clone appeared a few times. The rearrangement links TRBV3-1 (or the pseudogene TRBV3-2) to TRBJ2-7, with D hard to call. Germline CDR1 reads LGHDT; CDR2 reads YNNKEL (reference sequence). The V end was cut by 1 base, the J end by 3 bases, with 19 bases between. The CDR3 is made up of 17 amino acids. The CDR3 region is CASSQVLITDVDYEQYF. The DNA of the CDR3 is TGTGCCAGCAGCCAAGTATTGATAACCGACGTCGACTACGAGCAGTACTTC.

This clone was observed a single time. This chain connects TRBV10-3 to TRBJ2-7; TRBD1 or TRBD2 may be the D gene (5 bases each). Trimming took off 6 bases at V and 2 bases at J, with 11 bases between the two ends. Germline V lookup: CDR1 ENHRY, CDR2 SYGVKD. The CDR3 is made up of 13 amino acids. The CDR3 here is CAIRGAGAYEQYF. The CDR3 coding sequence is TGTGCCATCAGAGGGGCGGGCGCCTACGAGCAGTACTTC.

The genes are TRBV5-5 and TRBJ2-7, with 7 bases lining up with TRBD1. This CDR3 comprises 16 residues. V was pared by 2 bases and J by 2 bases, with 10 bases of the junction left unmatched. The germline gives CDR1 SGHKS, CDR2 YYEKEE (reference sequence). CDR3 in DNA: TGTGCCAGCAGCTTAGAAGGGGGCCAGGGCCCCTACGAGCAGTACTTC. Protein sequence: CASSLEGGQGPYEQYF.

This rearrangement joins TRBV27 to TRBJ2-3; TRBD2 matches at 11 bases. The trim removed 6 bases at V and 0 bases at J, leaving 8 bases unmatched. CDR3 length equals 17 residues. Looked up from germline, CDR1 is MNHEY and CDR2 is SMNVEV (reference sequence). CDR3 protein: CASRGLAEDTSTDTQYF. The DNA for the CDR3 is TGTGCCAGCAGGGGACTAGCGGAAGATACTAGCACAGATACGCAGTATTTT.